This TCR beta chain was retrieved from a study of STAT5B mutations in CD4+ large granular lymphocyte leukemia. General observations from the study: Main leukemic clonotypes were patient-specific, but 20% to 25% appeared at low frequency elsewhere. Compared with healthy controls (2/35), patient top clones favored TRBV06 (8/27).

Of note for this clone: Its target is not known.

Sequenced by immunoSEQ multiplex PCR; TCRdb stores in-frame clones only, minus some. The sample lists over 25,000 clones, approximately 80% occurring once. Per the germline V gene, CDR1 is ENHRY and CDR2 is SYGVKD. This CDR3 is 14 amino acids long. Trimming at V came to 2 bases and at J to 2 bases, leaving 3 bases not matched to a gene. The receptor's source is a human donor in good health. The rearrangement links TRBV10-3 to TRBJ2-7, with 7 bases fitting TRBD2. Sequencing was carried out using CD4+ T cells from blood buffy coats. The CDR3 reads CAISEPSGTYEQYF. The CDR3 nucleotides are TGTGCCATCAGTGAGCCTAGCGGTACCTACGAGCAGTACTTC.